The T cell receptor beta chain under discussion was sequenced for a study of beta chain features in type 1 diabetes. Study results and caveats: With patients and controls alike, PCR might favor shorter templates to an equal degree.

Germline-derived CDR1 and CDR2 are MDHEN and SYDVKM. With 3 bases removed from V and 0 bases from J, the gap between germline ends came to 6 bases. This CDR3 has 13 residues. Expressed TCRB transcripts were sequenced, since all the RNA that had been isolated was reverse transcribed. The data were produced by immunoSEQ multiplex PCR, yet TCRdb's version contains in-frame clones alone and is incomplete. The table includes 450,000 to 550,000 clones, about 32% detected once. This clone was detected only a few times. Antigen specificity is unknown. This TCR came from a man aged 18 to 29 in good health. The specimen was naive CD4+ T cells from blood. V is TRBV28 and J is TRBJ2-7, with unresolved D. The CDR3 reads CASSLSYSYEQYF. The CDR3 region has the DNA TGTGCCAGCAGTTTGAGTTACTCCTACGAGCAGTACTTC.